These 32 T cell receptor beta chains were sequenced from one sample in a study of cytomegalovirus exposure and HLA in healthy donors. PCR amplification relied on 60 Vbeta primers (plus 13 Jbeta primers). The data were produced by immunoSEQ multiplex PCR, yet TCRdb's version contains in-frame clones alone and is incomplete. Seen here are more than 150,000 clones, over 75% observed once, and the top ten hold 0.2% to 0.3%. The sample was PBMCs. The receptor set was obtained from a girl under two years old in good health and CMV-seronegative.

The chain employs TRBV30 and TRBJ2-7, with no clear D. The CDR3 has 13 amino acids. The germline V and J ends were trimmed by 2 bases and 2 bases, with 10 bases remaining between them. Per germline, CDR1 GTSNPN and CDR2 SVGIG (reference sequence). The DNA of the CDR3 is TGTGCCTGGAGTCGGAGCGACCCCTACGAGCAGTACTTC. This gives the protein CAWSRSDPYEQYF.

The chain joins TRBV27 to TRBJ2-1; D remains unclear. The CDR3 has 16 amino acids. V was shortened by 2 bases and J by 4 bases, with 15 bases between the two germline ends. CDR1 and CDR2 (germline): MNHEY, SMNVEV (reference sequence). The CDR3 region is CASSLPPRGPYNEQFF. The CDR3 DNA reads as TGTGCCAGCAGTTTACCCCCTCGTGGCCCTTACAATGAGCAGTTCTTC.

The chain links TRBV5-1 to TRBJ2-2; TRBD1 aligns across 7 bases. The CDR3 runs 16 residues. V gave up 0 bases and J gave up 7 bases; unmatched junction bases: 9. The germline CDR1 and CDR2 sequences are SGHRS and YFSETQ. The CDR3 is CASSLGPTGLNGELFF. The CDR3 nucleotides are TGCGCCAGCAGCTTGGGTCCGACAGGGTTGAACGGGGAGCTGTTTTTT.

This CDR3 reads CASSGTGEDNEQFF. DNA of the CDR3: TGTGCCAGCAGCGGGACAGGTGAGGACAATGAGCAGTTCTTC. This chain links TRBV6-5 with TRBJ2-1, with TRBD1 matching over 8 bases. The junction had 6 bases not matched to a gene; V was cut back by 6 bases and J by 5 bases. This CDR3 has 14 amino acids. Germline loops: CDR1 MNHEY, CDR2 SVGAGI.

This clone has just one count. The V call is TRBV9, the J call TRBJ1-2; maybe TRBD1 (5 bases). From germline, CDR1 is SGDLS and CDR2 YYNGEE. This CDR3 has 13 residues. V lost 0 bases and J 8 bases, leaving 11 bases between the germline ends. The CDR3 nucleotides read TGTGCCAGCAGCGTAGGGCAGGGAGGGGGCTACACCTTC. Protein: CASSVGQGGGYTF. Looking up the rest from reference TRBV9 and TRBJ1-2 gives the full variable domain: DSGVTQTPKHLITATGQRVTLRCSPRSGDLSVYWYQQSLDQGLQFLIQYYNGEERAKGNILERFSAQQFPDLHSELNLSSLELGDSALYFCASSVGQGGGYTFGSGTRLTVV.

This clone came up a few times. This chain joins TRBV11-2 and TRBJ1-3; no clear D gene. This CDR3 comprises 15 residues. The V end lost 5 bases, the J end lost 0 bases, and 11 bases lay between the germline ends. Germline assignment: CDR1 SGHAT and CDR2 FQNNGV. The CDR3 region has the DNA TGTGCCAGCAGCCCTAGTTTCATCTCTGGAAACACCATATATTTT. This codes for CASSPSFISGNTIYF. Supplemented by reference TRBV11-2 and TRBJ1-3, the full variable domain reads EAGVAQSPRYKIIEKRQSVAFWCNPISGHATLYWYQQILGQGPKLLIQFQNNGVVDDSQLPKDRFSAERLKGVDSTLKIQPAKLEDSAVYLCASSPSFISGNTIYFGEGSWLTVV.

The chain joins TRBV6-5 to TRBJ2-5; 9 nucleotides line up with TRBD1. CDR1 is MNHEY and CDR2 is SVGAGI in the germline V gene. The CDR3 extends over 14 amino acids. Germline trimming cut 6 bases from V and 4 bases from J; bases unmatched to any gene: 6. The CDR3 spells CASRYGTGRETQYF. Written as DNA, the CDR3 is TGTGCCAGCAGATACGGGACAGGGCGAGAGACCCAGTACTTC.

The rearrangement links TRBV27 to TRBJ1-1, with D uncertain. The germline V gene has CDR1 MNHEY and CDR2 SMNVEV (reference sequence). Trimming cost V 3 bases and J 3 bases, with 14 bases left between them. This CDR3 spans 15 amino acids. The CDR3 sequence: CASSFLGDRDTEAFF. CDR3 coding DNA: TGTGCCAGCAGTTTTCTCGGGGATCGGGACACTGAAGCTTTCTTT.

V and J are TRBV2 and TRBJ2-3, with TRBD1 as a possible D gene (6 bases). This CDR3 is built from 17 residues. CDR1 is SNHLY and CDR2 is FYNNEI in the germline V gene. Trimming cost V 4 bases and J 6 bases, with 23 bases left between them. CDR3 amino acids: CASSARTGTLARDTQYF. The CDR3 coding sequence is TGTGCCAGCAGTGCCCGTACCGGGACACTCGCTAGGGATACGCAGTATTTT.

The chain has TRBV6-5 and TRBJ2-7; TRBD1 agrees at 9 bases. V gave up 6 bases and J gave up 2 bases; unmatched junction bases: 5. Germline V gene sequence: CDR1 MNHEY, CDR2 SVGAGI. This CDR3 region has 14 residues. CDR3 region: CASSRDRGAYEQYF. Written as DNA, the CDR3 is TGTGCCAGCAGCCGTGACAGGGGGGCCTACGAGCAGTACTTC.

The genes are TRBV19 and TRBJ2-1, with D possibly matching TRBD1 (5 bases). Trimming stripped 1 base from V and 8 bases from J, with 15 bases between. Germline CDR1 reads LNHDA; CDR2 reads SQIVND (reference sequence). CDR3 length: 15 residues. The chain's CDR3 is CASSIALGQNYEQFF. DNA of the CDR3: TGTGCCAGTAGTATAGCCCTGGGGCAGAATTATGAGCAGTTCTTC.

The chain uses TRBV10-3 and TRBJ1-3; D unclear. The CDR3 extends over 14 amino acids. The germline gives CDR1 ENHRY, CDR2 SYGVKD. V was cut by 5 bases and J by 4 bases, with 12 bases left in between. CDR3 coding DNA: TGTGCCATCAGTATCGCGCTGTTAGGAAACACCATATATTTT. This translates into CAISIALLGNTIYF.

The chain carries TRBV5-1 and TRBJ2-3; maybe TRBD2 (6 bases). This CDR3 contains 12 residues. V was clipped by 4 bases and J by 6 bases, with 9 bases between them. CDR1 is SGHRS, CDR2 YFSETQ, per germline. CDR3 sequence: CASSTEGDTQYF. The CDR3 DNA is TGCGCCAGCAGCACGGAGGGGGATACGCAGTATTTT.

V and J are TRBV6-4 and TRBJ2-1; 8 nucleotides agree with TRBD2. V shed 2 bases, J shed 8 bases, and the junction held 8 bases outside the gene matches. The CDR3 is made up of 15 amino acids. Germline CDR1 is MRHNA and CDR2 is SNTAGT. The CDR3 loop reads CASSDEAGGRDEQFF. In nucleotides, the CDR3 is TGTGCCAGCAGTGACGAGGCGGGAGGCCGGGATGAGCAGTTCTTC.

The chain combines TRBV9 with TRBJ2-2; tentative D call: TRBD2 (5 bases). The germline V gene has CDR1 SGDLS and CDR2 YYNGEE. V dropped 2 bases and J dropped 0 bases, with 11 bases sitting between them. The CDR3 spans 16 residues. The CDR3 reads CASSVMSGSNTGELFF. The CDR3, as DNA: TGTGCCAGCAGCGTGATGTCGGGATCGAACACCGGGGAGCTGTTTTTT.

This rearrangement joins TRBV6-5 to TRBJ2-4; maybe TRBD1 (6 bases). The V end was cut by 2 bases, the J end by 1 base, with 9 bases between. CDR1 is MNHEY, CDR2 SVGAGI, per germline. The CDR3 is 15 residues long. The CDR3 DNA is TGTGCCAGCAGTTACCAAACAGGGGCCAAAAACATTCAGTACTTC. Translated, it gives CASSYQTGAKNIQYF.

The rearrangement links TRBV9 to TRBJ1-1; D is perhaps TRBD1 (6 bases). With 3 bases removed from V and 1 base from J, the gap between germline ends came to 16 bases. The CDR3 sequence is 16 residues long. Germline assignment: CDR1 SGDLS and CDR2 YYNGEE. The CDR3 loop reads CASSGEGGLGNTEAFF. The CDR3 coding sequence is TGTGCCAGCAGCGGGGAGGGGGGATTGGGGAACACTGAAGCTTTCTTT.

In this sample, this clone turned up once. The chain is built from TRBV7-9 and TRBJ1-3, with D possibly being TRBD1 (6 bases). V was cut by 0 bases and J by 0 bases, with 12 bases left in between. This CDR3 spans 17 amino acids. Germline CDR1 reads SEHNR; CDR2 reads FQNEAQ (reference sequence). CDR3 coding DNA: TGTGCCAGCAGCTTAGCCCGACAGGTCTTCTCTGGAAACACCATATATTTT. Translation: CASSLARQVFSGNTIYF.

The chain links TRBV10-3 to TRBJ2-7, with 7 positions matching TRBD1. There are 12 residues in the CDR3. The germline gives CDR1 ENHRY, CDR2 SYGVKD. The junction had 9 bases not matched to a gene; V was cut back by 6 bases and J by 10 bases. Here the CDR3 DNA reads TGTGCCATCAGGGAGACAGGGAAGGAACAGTACTTC. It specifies CAIRETGKEQYF.

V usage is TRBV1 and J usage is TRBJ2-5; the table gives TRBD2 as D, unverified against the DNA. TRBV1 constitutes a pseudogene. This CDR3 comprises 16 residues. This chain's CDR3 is CTGSQDPRGAKETQYF. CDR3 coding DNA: TGCACCGGCAGCCAAGATCCGCGGGGAGCGAAAGAGACCCAGTACTTC.

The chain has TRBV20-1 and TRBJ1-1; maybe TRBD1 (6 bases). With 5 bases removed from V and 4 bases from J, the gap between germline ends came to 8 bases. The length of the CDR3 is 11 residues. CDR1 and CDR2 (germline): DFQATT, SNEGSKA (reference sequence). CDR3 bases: TGCAGTGCTTACAGGGCCACTGAAGCTTTCTTT. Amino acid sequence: CSAYRATEAFF.

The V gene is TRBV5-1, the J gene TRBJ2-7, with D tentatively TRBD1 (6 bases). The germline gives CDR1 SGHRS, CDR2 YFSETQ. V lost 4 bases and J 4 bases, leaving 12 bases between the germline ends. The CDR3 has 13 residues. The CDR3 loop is CASSPMTGYEQYF. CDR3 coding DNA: TGCGCCAGCAGCCCAATGACAGGATACGAGCAGTACTTC.

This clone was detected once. The CDR3 region is CASSSHQGTNQETQYF. Here the CDR3 DNA reads TGTGCCAGCAGTTCCCATCAGGGGACAAACCAAGAGACCCAGTACTTC. This chain links TRBV6-5 with TRBJ2-5, with D perhaps TRBD1 (6 bases). Germline V CDR1 and CDR2: MNHEY, SVGAGI. This CDR3 is built from 16 residues. V lost 4 bases and J 0 bases, leaving 15 bases between the germline ends.

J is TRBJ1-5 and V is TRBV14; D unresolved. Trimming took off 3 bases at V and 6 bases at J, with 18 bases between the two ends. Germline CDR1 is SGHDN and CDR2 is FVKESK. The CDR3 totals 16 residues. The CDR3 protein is CASSHRGLRESQPQHF. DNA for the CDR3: TGTGCCAGCAGCCATCGGGGTCTGAGGGAATCTCAGCCCCAGCATTTT.

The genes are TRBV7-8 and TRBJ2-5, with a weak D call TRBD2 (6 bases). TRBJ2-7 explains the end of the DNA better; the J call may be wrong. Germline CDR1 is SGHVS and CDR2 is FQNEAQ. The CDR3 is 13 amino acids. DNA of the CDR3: TGTGCCAGCAGCGCGCGGAGGGAATACGAGCAGTACTTC. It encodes CASSARREYEQYF.

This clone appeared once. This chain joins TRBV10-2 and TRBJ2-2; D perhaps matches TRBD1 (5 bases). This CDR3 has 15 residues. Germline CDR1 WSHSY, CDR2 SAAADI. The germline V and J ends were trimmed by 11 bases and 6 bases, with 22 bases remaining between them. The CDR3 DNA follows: TGCGCCTGCGGAGACAGTTTTCGTTTGTCCGGGGAGCTGTTTTTT. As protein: CACGDSFRLSGELFF.

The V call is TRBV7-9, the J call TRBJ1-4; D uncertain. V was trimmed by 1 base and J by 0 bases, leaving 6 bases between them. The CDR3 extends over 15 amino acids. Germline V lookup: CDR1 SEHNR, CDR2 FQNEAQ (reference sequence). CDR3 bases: TGTGCCAGCAGCTTAGATGGGCCAACTAATGAAAAACTGTTTTTT. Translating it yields CASSLDGPTNEKLFF.

The CDR3: CASSPGGPGNEQFF. Here the CDR3 DNA reads TGCGCCAGCAGCCCGGGGGGGCCCGGCAATGAGCAGTTCTTC. This chain links TRBV5-1 with TRBJ2-1; 8 positions match TRBD2. The CDR3 spans 14 residues. Looked up from germline, CDR1 is SGHRS and CDR2 is YFSETQ. Trimming cost V 4 bases and J 6 bases; bases outside gene matches: 6.

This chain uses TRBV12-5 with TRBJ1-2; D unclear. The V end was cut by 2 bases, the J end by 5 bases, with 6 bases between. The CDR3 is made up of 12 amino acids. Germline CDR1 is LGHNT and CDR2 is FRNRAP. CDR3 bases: TGTGCTAGTGGTTTGCCGGGGTATGGCTACACCTTC. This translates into CASGLPGYGYTF.

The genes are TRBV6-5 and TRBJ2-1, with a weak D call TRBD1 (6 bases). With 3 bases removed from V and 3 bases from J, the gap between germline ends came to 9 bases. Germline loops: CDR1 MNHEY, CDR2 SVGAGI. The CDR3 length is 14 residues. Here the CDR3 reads CASSYQGSYNEQFF. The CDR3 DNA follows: TGTGCCAGCAGTTATCAGGGGAGCTACAATGAGCAGTTCTTC.

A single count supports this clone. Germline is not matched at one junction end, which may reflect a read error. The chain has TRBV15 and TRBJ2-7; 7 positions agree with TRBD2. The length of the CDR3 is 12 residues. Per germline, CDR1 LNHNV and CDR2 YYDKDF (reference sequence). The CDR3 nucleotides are TGTGCCACTAGCATGAGGGAGGGTGGGCAGTACTTC. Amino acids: CATSMREGGQYF.

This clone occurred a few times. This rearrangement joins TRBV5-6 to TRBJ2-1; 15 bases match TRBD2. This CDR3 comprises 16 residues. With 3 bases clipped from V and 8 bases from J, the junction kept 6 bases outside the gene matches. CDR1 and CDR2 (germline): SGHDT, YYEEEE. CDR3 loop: CASSSPGLAGGDEQFF. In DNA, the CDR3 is TGTGCCAGCAGCTCACCGGGACTAGCGGGAGGTGATGAGCAGTTCTTC.